This passage covers 31 T cell receptor beta chains from one sample sequenced in a study of regulatory T cells in long-lasting Graves disease. Time point defined: newly diagnosed GD, antithyroid drugs for less than 3 months. Extracted RNA from PBMCs served as the source of the TCR library. Sequencing libraries for TCR beta were prepared with iRepertoire HTBI primers and Arm-PCR of CDR3 regions. A single record per CDR3 protein comes from TCRdb applying MiXCR to the multiplex PCR reads. The table records 300,000 to 400,000 distinct CDR3 sequences, around 17% of them present only once. These same records also appear under a second study, on T cells in Graves' hyperthyroidism and ophthalmopathy.

The sample in question was peripheral blood mononuclear cells (PBMCs), obtained at new diagnosis, from a patient treated with antithyroid drugs. The receptor set was obtained from a man aged 40-49 years with Graves disease.

This clonotype was counted ten times or more. The rearrangement links TRBV18 to TRBJ1-5; no clear D gene. V was cut by 10 bases and J by 0 bases, with 10 bases left in between. This CDR3 spans 13 amino acids. Germline V gene sequence: CDR1 KGHSH, CDR2 LQKENI. CDR3 sequence reads: CATVEDSNQPQHF. DNA of the CDR3: TGTGCCACCGTGGAGGATAGCAATCAGCCCCAGCATTTT.

The sample holds a few counts of this clonotype. The J gene is TRBJ1-4, the V gene TRBV7-9; 8 bases map to TRBD1. CDR1 and CDR2 (germline): SEHNR, FQNEAQ (reference sequence). This CDR3 is built from 15 residues. The junction had 5 bases not matched to a gene; V was cut back by 4 bases and J by 4 bases. Here the CDR3 DNA reads TGTGCCAGCAGCTCCGGGACAGGTCGTAATGAAAAACTGTTTTTT. Residues: CASSSGTGRNEKLFF.

This clonotype has at least ten counts. The chain links TRBV9 to TRBJ1-1, with D tentatively TRBD1 (5 bases). This CDR3 has 15 residues. CDR1 and CDR2 from the germline V gene are SGDLS and YYNGEE. Trimming removed 0 bases at V and 8 bases at J, with 17 bases between. CDR3 sequence: CASSVDTRAISEAFF. The DNA of the CDR3 is TGTGCCAGCAGCGTAGATACCAGGGCGATATCAGAAGCTTTCTTT.

This clonotype was detected many times. The chain combines TRBV20-1 with TRBJ2-7; TRBD2 aligns across 10 bases. There are 13 residues in the CDR3. CDR1 is DFQATT, CDR2 SNEGSKA, per germline (reference sequence). The V gene end was trimmed by 6 bases and the J gene end by 7 bases; junction bases not matched to a gene: 9. The CDR3 bases are TGCAGTGCGAGGAGTAGCGGGGGGCGGGAGCAGTACTTC. It codes for CSARSSGGREQYF.

This clonotype turned up a few times. V gene TRBV10-3 combines with J gene TRBJ2-2, with a possible D match to TRBD2 (7 bases). V shed 4 bases and J shed 5 bases, with 23 bases lying between them. The CDR3 is 18 amino acids. CDR1 and CDR2 from the germline V gene are ENHRY and SYGVKD. The CDR3: CAISGPAPEGGRTGELFF. DNA for the CDR3: TGTGCCATCAGTGGCCCAGCCCCTGAGGGGGGGCGTACCGGGGAGCTGTTTTTT.

This clonotype was observed many times. The V gene is TRBV27, the J gene TRBJ2-5; a possible D gene is TRBD1 (6 bases). V was shortened by 5 bases and J by 0 bases, with 16 bases between the two germline ends. The germline CDR1 and CDR2 sequences are MNHEY and SMNVEV (reference sequence). The CDR3 loop spans 16 amino acids. CDR3 coding DNA: TGTGCCAGCAGTCCCTCAGGGGCGATGTACCAAGAGACCCAGTACTTC. Protein sequence: CASSPSGAMYQETQYF.

This clonotype was recorded at least ten times. V is TRBV7-9 and J is TRBJ2-1, with 10 bases fitting TRBD2. This CDR3 has 15 residues. The V segment lost 1 base and the J segment 9 bases; nucleotides outside the gene matches: 6. Germline-derived CDR1 and CDR2 are SEHNR and FQNEAQ (reference sequence). The CDR3 reads CASSLEAGGPGEQFF. The DNA of the CDR3 is TGTGCCAGCAGCTTAGAAGCGGGGGGGCCAGGTGAGCAGTTCTTC.

The sample holds many counts of this clonotype. The chain employs TRBV12-3 or TRBV12-4 and TRBJ2-1; possible D gene TRBD2, 5 bases. This CDR3 comprises 15 residues. The V end was cut by 0 bases, the J end by 6 bases, with 12 bases between. CDR3 DNA: TGTGCCAGCAGTTTAGCCGGGGTGGAGTTCAATGAGCAGTTCTTC. Its translation: CASSLAGVEFNEQFF.

This chain links TRBV5-1 with TRBJ2-2; D is perhaps TRBD1 (5 bases). Germline values: CDR1 SGHRS, CDR2 YFSETQ. V was trimmed by 7 bases and J by 1 base, leaving 20 bases between them. CDR3 length equals 17 residues. CDR3 in amino acids: CASRWTMETMNTGELFF. DNA for the CDR3: TGCGCCAGCCGTTGGACAATGGAGACGATGAACACCGGGGAGCTGTTTTTT.

The table lists this clonotype with many counts. This chain connects TRBV7-3 to TRBJ2-2; a possible D gene is TRBD1 (5 bases). CDR3 length: 13 amino acids. V lost 4 bases and J 7 bases, leaving 10 bases between the germline ends. The V gene's germline CDR1 is SGHTA and CDR2 FQGTGA. The CDR3: CASSSDRIGELFF. CDR3 DNA: TGTGCCAGCAGCTCCGACAGAATCGGGGAGCTGTTTTTT.

This clonotype was counted ten times or more. The gene calls are TRBV12-3 or TRBV12-4 and TRBJ1-5; D perhaps matches TRBD1 (6 bases). The CDR3 loop spans 13 amino acids. V was shortened by 7 bases and J by 7 bases, with 14 bases between the two germline ends. As DNA, the CDR3 is TGTGCCAGCAATAAGGGGGTCGGGCAGCCCCAGCATTTT. It yields the protein CASNKGVGQPQHF.

This clonotype was counted at least ten times. The chain has TRBV12-3 or TRBV12-4 and TRBJ2-2; TRBD2 agrees at 10 bases. This CDR3 spans 15 amino acids. V lost 7 bases and J lost 4; bases outside the gene matches: 6. This chain's CDR3 is CASTRLAGLTGELFF. The CDR3 nucleotides are TGTGCCAGCACCAGACTAGCGGGTCTCACCGGGGAGCTGTTTTTT.

This clonotype was found once. The junction departs from the called germline gene at one end, perhaps through a read error. This chain links TRBV27 with TRBJ1-1; D uncertain. The CDR3 sequence is 14 residues long. CDR1 MNHEY and CDR2 SMNVEV come from the germline V gene (reference sequence). The CDR3 DNA is TGTGCCAGCAGTTTAACAACAGCGAACACTGAAGCTTCCTTT. Translating it yields CASSLTTANTEASF.

There are a few counts of this clonotype. The gene calls are TRBV10-3 and TRBJ2-7; 9 positions match TRBD1. Trimming at V came to 11 bases and at J to 0 bases, leaving 8 bases not matched to a gene. Germline CDR1 reads ENHRY; CDR2 reads SYGVKD. The CDR3 extends over 14 amino acids. The CDR3 region has the DNA TGTGCCTCAACCCGGGACAGGGTCTCCTACGAGCAGTACTTC. Its protein is CASTRDRVSYEQYF.

This clonotype occurred many times. The V gene is TRBV5-1, the J gene TRBJ2-3; possibly TRBD1 or TRBD2 for D (6 bases each). The CDR3 runs to 16 residues. V was shortened by 4 bases and J by 5 bases, with 20 bases between the two germline ends. In germline, CDR1 is SGHRS, CDR2 YFSETQ. The CDR3 bases are TGCGCCAGCAGCCCCTCCCCACGGGGGCTAGGAGATACGCAGTATTTT. Translated: CASSPSPRGLGDTQYF. Supplemented by reference TRBV5-1 and TRBJ2-3, the full variable domain reads KAGVTQTPRYLIKTRGQQVTLSCSPISGHRSVSWYQQTPGQGLQFLFEYFSETQRNKGNFPGRFSGRQFSNSRSEMNVSTLELGDSALYLCASSPSPRGLGDTQYFGPGTRLTVL.

This chain connects TRBV5-1 to TRBJ2-5; possibly TRBD2 for D (7 bases). V was trimmed by 1 base and J by 4 bases, leaving 14 bases between them. Germline V lookup: CDR1 SGHRS, CDR2 YFSETQ. This CDR3 spans 15 amino acids. The CDR3 protein is CASSLRRGLGETQYF. DNA of the CDR3: TGCGCCAGCAGCTTGCGGCGGGGGCTCGGAGAGACCCAGTACTTC.

This clonotype was detected many times. The gene calls are TRBV20-1 and TRBJ2-5; TRBD1 matches at 7 bases. J was trimmed by 5 bases and V by 6 bases; bases with no gene match: 9. The CDR3 has 13 residues. In germline, CDR1 is DFQATT, CDR2 SNEGSKA (reference sequence). This CDR3 is CSAHQGDRETQYF. The CDR3 DNA reads TGCAGTGCCCATCAGGGGGACCGGGAGACCCAGTACTTC.

This clonotype was found many times. The genes are TRBV7-2 and TRBJ2-5; D remains ambiguous. Trimming left V 5 bases short and J 5 bases short, with 9 bases between. The CDR3 consists of 12 residues. Germline V CDR1 and CDR2: SGHTA, FQGNSA. The CDR3 region is CASSPQRETQYF. The DNA of the CDR3 is TGTGCCAGCAGCCCCCAACGGGAGACCCAGTACTTC.

This clonotype was seen ten or more times. The chain recombines TRBV18 with TRBJ1-4; D not resolved. The V end lost 5 bases, the J end lost 0 bases, and 7 bases lay between the germline ends. The germline CDR1 and CDR2 sequences are KGHSH and LQKENI. The CDR3 covers 14 residues. CDR3 protein: CASSDTATNEKLFF. The CDR3 nucleotides read TGTGCCAGCTCAGACACAGCAACTAATGAAAAACTGTTTTTT.

The CDR3 coding sequence is TGCAGCGGCCGGGGGGGTGTGGACACCGGGGAGCTGTTTTTT. The encoded protein is CSGRGGVDTGELFF. The chain carries TRBV29-1 and TRBJ2-2; 8 bases are shared with TRBD2. The ends lost 7 bases at V and 3 bases at J; junction bases unmatched: 7. Per the germline V gene, CDR1 is SQVTM and CDR2 is ANQGSEA. The CDR3 contains 14 residues.

This clonotype was seen repeatedly, ten times or more. V gene TRBV6-2 or TRBV6-3 combines with J gene TRBJ2-1, with TRBD1 matching over 8 bases. The CDR3 loop spans 15 amino acids. The germline V gene encodes CDR1 MNHEY and CDR2 SVGEGT. J lost 3 bases, V lost 5 bases, and 6 bases had no gene match. The CDR3 loop is CASSLTGTGYNEQFF. In nucleotides, the CDR3 is TGTGCCAGCAGTCTAACCGGGACAGGCTACAATGAGCAGTTCTTC.

This clonotype was seen ten or more times. The chain employs TRBV28 and TRBJ1-6; D may be TRBD1 (5 bases). The CDR3 is made up of 15 amino acids. The germline V and J ends were trimmed by 7 bases and 3 bases, with 13 bases remaining between them. The V gene's germline CDR1 is MDHEN and CDR2 SYDVKM. This CDR3 is CASTFDDSYNSPLHF. The CDR3 DNA reads as TGTGCCAGCACCTTTGACGACAGCTATAATTCACCCCTCCACTTT.

The V gene is TRBV29-1, the J gene TRBJ1-2; D is ambiguous. V was trimmed by 6 bases and J by 8 bases, leaving 13 bases between them. CDR1 SQVTM and CDR2 ANQGSEA come from the germline V gene. The CDR3 contains 11 residues. The CDR3 region has the DNA TGCAGCGTGAGGACGGGTGACGGCTACACCTTC. It specifies CSVRTGDGYTF.

In its sample, this clonotype was seen many times. The V and J genes are TRBV28 and TRBJ2-3, with unresolved D. The ends were cut back, 3 bases at V and 0 bases at J, with 10 bases in the middle. CDR3 length: 15 amino acids. Germline lookup yields CDR1 MDHEN and CDR2 SYDVKM. The chain's CDR3 is CASSLVTHSTDTQYF. The DNA of the CDR3 is TGTGCCAGCAGTTTGGTGACACACAGCACAGATACGCAGTATTTT.

The genes are TRBV20-1 and TRBJ2-7; 9 nucleotides agree with TRBD1. This CDR3 has 15 residues. Trimming removed 1 base from V and 8 bases from J; junction bases left unmatched: 12. Germline V CDR1 and CDR2: DFQATT, SNEGSKA (reference sequence). CDR3 in DNA: TGCAGTGCTAGAGTGTCCGGTTCGGGACAGGGCAAGCAGTACTTC. This sequence encodes CSARVSGSGQGKQYF.

The chain carries TRBV2 and TRBJ2-7; 11 bases are a match to TRBD1. V lost 8 bases, J lost 1 base, and 4 bases stayed unmatched. The germline gives CDR1 SNHLY, CDR2 FYNNEI. CDR3 length: 14 residues. CDR3 nucleotide sequence: TGTGCCAGCCATGGGACAGGGGGATCCTACGAGCAGTACTTC. Protein product: CASHGTGGSYEQYF.

This chain uses TRBV7-2 with TRBJ1-1; 7 bases fit TRBD1. From germline, CDR1 is SGHTA and CDR2 FQGNSA. V dropped 5 bases and J dropped 2; count of bases not matched to a gene: 11. This CDR3 has 16 amino acids. The CDR3 protein is CASSRIPGQLNTEAFF. The CDR3 DNA is TGTGCCAGCAGCCGAATACCGGGACAGCTAAACACTGAAGCTTTCTTT.

This clonotype showed up many times. This chain joins TRBV6-1 and TRBJ1-4, with 8 bases lining up with TRBD1. Germline values: CDR1 MNHNS, CDR2 SASEGT. This CDR3 spans 16 amino acids. J gave up 6 bases and V 8 bases, and 14 bases lay outside the gene matches. DNA of the CDR3: TGTGCCAGCGAGCGTACGACGGGACAGGCATATGAAAAACTGTTTTTT. Encoded protein: CASERTTGQAYEKLFF.

This clonotype was seen at least ten times. This chain connects TRBV5-5 to TRBJ2-3; 9 bases are shared with TRBD2. The junction had 5 bases not matched to a gene; V was cut back by 0 bases and J by 0 bases. This CDR3 is 17 amino acids long. The V gene's germline CDR1 is SGHKS and CDR2 YYEKEE (reference sequence). For the CDR3, the DNA is TGTGCCAGCAGCTTGGTTGGCGGGGGGGCGAGCACAGATACGCAGTATTTT. This codes for CASSLVGGGASTDTQYF.

This clonotype was picked up many times. This chain uses TRBV4-1 with TRBJ2-2; TRBD2 matches at 15 bases. The length of the CDR3 is 20 residues. V lost 4 bases, J lost 0 bases, and 9 bases stayed unmatched. Germline V gene data show CDR1 as MGHRA and CDR2 as YSYEKL. CDR3 amino acids: CASSLSPGLAGGTNTGELFF. As DNA, the CDR3 is TGCGCCAGCAGCCTCTCTCCCGGACTAGCGGGGGGGACGAACACCGGGGAGCTGTTTTTT.

This clonotype was seen many times. The rearrangement links TRBV7-2 to TRBJ2-3, with 8 bases aligning to TRBD1. Trimming cost V 5 bases and J 7 bases; bases outside gene matches: 11. The length of the CDR3 is 15 residues. The germline V gene has CDR1 SGHTA and CDR2 FQGNSA. The CDR3 loop reads CASSHGQGPLNTQYF. The CDR3 region has the DNA TGTGCCAGCAGCCACGGACAGGGACCACTAAATACGCAGTATTTT.